This T cell receptor (beta chain) was sequenced in a study of beta chain features in type 1 diabetes. The CDR3 has 13 residues. Germline CDR1 is SGHTA and CDR2 is FQGNSA. V lost 5 bases, J lost 0 bases, and 6 bases lay in between. Sequenced material consisted of expressed TCRB transcripts (all of the isolated RNA was reverse transcribed). Method: immunoSEQ multiplex PCR; TCRdb's copy keeps in-frame clones and lacks some. The profile shows 20,000 to 25,000 clones, roughly three quarters of them singletons. A word on this clone: Its antigen is unidentified.

Per donor, one heparinised blood draw averaged approximately 110 mL. Study findings and constraints: Whether TCRB rearrangement is influenced by HLA type was left unresolved in this analysis. Patients' naive, central memory and regulatory TCRB repertoires appeared more alike than those of healthy donors. Cells with high TCR expression could be over-represented when cDNA is sequenced.

This TCR was recovered from a woman in her forties in good health. V and J are TRBV7-2 and TRBJ2-3; D not resolved. The sample consisted of Tregs from blood. CDR3 nucleotides: TGTGCCAGCAGCCCCCCTAGCACAGATACGCAGTATTTT. Translation gives CASSPPSTDTQYF.